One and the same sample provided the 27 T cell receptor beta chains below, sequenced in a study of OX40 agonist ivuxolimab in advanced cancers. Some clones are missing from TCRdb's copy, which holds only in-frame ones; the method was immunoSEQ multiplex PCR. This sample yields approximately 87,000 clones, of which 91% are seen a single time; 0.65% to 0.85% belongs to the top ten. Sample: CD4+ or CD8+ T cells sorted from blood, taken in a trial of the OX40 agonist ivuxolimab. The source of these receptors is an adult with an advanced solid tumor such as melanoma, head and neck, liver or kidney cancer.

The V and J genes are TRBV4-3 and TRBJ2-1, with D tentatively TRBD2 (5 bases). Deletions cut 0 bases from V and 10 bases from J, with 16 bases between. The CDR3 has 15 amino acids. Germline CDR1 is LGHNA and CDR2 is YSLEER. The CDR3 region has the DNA TGCGCCAGCAGCCAAGAACCACTAGTTGAGGGCGAGCAGTTCTTC. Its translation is CASSQEPLVEGEQFF.

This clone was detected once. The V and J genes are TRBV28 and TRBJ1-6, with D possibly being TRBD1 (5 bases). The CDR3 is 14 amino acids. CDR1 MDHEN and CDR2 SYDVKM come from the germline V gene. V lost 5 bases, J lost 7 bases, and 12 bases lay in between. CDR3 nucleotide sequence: TGTGCCAGCAGTGGCCAGGGACCCAATTCACCCCTCCACTTT. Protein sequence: CASSGQGPNSPLHF. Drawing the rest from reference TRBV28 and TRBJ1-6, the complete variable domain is DVKVTQSSRYLVKRTGEKVFLECVQDMDHENMFWYRQDPGLGLRLIYFSYDVKMKEKGDIPEGYSVSREKKERFSLILESASTNQTSMYLCASSGQGPNSPLHFGNGTRLTVT.

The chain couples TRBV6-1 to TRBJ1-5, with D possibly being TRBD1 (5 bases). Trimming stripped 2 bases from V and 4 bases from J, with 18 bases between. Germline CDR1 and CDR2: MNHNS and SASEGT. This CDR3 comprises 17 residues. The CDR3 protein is CASSERRGLSDNQPQHF. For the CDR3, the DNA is TGTGCCAGCAGTGAACGGAGGGGCCTATCCGATAATCAGCCCCAGCATTTT.

CDR3 loop: CASSLGGTAYNEQFF. CDR3 bases: TGTGCCAGCAGCTTAGGAGGGACGGCCTACAATGAGCAGTTCTTC. V and J are TRBV7-2 and TRBJ2-1; TRBD1 or TRBD2 may be the D gene (5 bases each). The germline V gene encodes CDR1 SGHTA and CDR2 FQGNSA. This CDR3 region has 15 residues. V gave up 1 base and J gave up 2 bases, with 9 bases separating them. The full variable domain, rest sourced from reference TRBV7-2 and TRBJ2-1, is GAGVSQSPSNKVTEKGKDVELRCDPISGHTALYWYRQSLGQGLEFLIYFQGNSAPDKSGLPSDRFSAERTGGSVSTLTIQRTQQEDSAVYLCASSLGGTAYNEQFFGPGTRLTVL.

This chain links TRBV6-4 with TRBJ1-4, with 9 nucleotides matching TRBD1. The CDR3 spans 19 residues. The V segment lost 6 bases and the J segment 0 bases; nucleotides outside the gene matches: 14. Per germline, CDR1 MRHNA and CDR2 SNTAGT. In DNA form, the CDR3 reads TGTGCCAGCAGGACTTTTCCGGGACAGGGCAATGCAACTAATGAAAAACTGTTTTTT. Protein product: CASRTFPGQGNATNEKLFF.

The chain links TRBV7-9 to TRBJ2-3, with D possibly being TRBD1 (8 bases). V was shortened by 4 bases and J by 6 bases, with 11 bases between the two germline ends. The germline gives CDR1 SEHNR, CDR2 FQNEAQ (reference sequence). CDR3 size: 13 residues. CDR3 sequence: CASSSQGGDTQYF. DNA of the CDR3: TGTGCCAGCAGCTCACAGGGGGGGGATACGCAGTATTTT.

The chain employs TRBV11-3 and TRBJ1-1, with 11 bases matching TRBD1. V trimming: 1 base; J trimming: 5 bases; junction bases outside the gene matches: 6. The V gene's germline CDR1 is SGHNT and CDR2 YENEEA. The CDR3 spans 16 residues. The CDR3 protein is CASSLGLGTGGTEAFF. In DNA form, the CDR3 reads TGTGCCAGCAGCTTAGGTTTGGGGACAGGGGGAACTGAAGCTTTCTTT.

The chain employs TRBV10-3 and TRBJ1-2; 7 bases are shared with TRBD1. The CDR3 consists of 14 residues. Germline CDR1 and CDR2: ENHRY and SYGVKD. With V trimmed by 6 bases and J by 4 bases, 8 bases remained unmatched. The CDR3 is CAISARQGGYGYTF. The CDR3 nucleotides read TGTGCCATCAGCGCTAGACAGGGAGGCTATGGCTACACCTTC.

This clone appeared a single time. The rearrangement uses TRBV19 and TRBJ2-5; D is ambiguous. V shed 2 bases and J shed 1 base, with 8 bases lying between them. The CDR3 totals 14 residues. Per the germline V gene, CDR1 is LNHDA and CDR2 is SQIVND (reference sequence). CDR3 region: CASSITGGQETQYF. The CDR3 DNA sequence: TGTGCCAGTAGTATAACGGGCGGCCAAGAGACCCAGTACTTC.

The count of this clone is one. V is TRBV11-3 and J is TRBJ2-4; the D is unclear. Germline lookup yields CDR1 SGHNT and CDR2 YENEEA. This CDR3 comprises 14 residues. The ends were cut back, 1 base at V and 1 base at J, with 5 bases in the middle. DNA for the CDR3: TGTGCCAGCAGCTTAGGCGTCGCCAAAAACATTCAGTACTTC. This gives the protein CASSLGVAKNIQYF.

The CDR3: CASSPWTANTGELFF. CDR3 nucleotide sequence: TGTGCCAGCAGCCCTTGGACAGCAAACACCGGGGAGCTGTTTTTT. The gene calls are TRBV11-3 and TRBJ2-2; TRBD1 might be the D (6 bases). This CDR3 contains 15 residues. Germline-derived CDR1 and CDR2 are SGHNT and YENEEA. Trimming removed 5 bases from V and 2 bases from J, with 12 bases in between.

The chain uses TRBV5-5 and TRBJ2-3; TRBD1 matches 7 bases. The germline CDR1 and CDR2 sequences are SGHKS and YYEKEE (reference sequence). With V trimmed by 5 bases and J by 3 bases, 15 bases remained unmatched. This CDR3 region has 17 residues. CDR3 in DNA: TGTGCCAGCAGTCGACAGGGTGGGCCTGGAAGGACAGATACGCAGTATTTT. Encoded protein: CASSRQGGPGRTDTQYF.

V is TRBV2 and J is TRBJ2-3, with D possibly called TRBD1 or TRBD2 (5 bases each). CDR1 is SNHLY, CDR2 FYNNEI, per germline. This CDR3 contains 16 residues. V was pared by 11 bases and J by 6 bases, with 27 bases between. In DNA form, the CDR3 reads TGTGCCCTCACGGGCGGACTGGGGCAATTTTATGATACGCAGTATTTT. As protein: CALTGGLGQFYDTQYF. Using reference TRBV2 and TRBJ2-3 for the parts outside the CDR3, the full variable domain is EPEVTQTPSHQVTQMGQEVILRCVPISNHLYFYWYRQILGQKVEFLVSFYNNEISEKSEIFDDQFSVERPDGSNFTLKIRSTKLEDSAMYFCALTGGLGQFYDTQYFGPGTRLTVL.

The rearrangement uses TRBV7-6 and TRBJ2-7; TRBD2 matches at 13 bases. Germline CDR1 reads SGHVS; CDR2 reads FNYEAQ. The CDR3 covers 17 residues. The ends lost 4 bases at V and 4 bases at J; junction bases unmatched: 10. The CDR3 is CASSSRTSGRRAYEQYF. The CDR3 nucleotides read TGTGCCAGCAGCTCCCGGACTAGCGGGAGAAGGGCGTACGAGCAGTACTTC.

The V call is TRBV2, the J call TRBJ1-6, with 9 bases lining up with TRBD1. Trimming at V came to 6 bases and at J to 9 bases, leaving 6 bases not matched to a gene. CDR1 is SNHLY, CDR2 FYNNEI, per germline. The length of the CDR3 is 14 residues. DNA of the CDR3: TGTGCCAGCAGAGGACAGGGGCTCACTTCACCCCTCCACTTT. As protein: CASRGQGLTSPLHF.

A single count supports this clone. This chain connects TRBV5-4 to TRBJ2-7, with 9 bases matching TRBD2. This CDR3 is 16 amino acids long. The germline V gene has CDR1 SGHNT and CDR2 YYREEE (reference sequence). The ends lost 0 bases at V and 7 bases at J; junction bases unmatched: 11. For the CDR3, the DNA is TGTGCCAGCAGCTTGGCCGCGGGAGGGGACCCCTGGGAGCAGTACTTC. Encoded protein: CASSLAAGGDPWEQYF. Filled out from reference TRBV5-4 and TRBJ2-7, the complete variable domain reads ETGVTQSPTHLIKTRGQQVTLRCSSQSGHNTVSWYQQALGQGPQFIFQYYREEENGRGNFPPRFSGLQFPNYSSELNVNALELDDSALYLCASSLAAGGDPWEQYFGPGTRLTVT.

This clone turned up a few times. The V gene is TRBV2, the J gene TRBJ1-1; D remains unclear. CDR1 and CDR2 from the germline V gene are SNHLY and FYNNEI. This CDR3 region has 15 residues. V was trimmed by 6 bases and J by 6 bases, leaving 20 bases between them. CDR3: CASRTPRGIKAEAFF. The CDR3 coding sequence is TGTGCCAGCAGGACCCCTCGGGGTATTAAGGCTGAAGCTTTCTTT.

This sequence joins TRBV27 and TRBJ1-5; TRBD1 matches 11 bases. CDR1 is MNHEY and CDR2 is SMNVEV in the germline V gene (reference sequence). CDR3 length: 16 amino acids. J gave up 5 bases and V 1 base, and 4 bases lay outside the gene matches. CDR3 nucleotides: TGTGCCAGCAGTTTATGGGGACAGGGGGTGGATCAGCCCCAGCATTTT. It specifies CASSLWGQGVDQPQHF.

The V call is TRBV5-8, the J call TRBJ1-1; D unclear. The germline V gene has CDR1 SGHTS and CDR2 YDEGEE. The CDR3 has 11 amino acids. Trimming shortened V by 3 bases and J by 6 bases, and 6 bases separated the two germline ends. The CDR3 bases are TGTGCCAGCAGCTCATGGGCTGAAGCTTTCTTT. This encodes CASSSWAEAFF.

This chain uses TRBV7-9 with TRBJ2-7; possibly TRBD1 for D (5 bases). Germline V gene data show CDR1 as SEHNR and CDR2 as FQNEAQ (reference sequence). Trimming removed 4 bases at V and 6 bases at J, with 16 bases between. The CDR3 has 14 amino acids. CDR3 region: CASSSLWGGAEQYF. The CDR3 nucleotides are TGTGCCAGCAGCTCCCTGTGGGGTGGGGCCGAGCAGTACTTC. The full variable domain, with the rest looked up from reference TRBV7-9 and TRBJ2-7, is DTGVSQNPRHKITKRGQNVTFRCDPISEHNRLYWYRQTLGQGPEFLTYFQNEAQLEKSRLLSDRFSAERPKGSFSTLEIQRTEQGDSAMYLCASSSLWGGAEQYFGPGTRLTVT.

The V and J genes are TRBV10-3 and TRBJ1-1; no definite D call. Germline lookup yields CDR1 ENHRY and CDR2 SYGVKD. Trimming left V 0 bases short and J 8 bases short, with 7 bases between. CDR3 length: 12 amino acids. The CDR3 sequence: CAISESIGEAFF. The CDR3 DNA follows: TGTGCCATCAGTGAGTCGATAGGGGAAGCTTTCTTT.

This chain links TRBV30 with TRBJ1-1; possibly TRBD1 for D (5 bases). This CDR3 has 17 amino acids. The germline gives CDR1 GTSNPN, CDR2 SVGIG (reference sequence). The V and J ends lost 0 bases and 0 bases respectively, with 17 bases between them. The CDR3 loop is CAWSVSRVGIMNTEAFF. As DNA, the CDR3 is TGTGCCTGGAGTGTAAGCAGGGTAGGGATCATGAACACTGAAGCTTTCTTT.

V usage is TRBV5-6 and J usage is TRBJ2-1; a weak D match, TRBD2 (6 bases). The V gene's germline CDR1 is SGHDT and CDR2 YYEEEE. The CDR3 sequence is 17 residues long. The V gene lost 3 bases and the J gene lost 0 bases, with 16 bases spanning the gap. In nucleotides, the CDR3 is TGTGCCAGCAGCTCTCCTCGGGACTCCAGCTCCTACAATGAGCAGTTCTTC. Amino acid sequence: CASSSPRDSSSYNEQFF.

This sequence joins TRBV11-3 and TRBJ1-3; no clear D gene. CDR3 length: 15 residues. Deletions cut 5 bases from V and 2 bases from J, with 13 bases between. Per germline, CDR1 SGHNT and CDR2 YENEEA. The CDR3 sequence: CASSAGVRAGNTIYF. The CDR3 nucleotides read TGTGCCAGCAGCGCTGGAGTAAGGGCTGGAAACACCATATATTTT.

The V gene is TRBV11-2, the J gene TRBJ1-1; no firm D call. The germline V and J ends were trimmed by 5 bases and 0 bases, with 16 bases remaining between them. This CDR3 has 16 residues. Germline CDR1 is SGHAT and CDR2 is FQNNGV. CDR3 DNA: TGTGCCAGCAGCCAAGTCCCGGACTTCATGAACACTGAAGCTTTCTTT. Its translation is CASSQVPDFMNTEAFF.

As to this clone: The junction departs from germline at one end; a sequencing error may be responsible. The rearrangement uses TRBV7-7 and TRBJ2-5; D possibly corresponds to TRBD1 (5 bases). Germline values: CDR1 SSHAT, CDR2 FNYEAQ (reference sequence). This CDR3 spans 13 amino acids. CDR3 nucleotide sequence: TGTGCTAGCAGCGAAGGGGTCCAAGAGACCCAGTACTTC. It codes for CASSEGVQETQYF.

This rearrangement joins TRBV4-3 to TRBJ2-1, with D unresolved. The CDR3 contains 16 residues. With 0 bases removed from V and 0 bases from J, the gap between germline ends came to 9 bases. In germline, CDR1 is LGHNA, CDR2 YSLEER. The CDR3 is CASSQDAAFSYNEQFF. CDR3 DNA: TGCGCCAGCAGCCAAGATGCAGCATTCTCCTACAATGAGCAGTTCTTC.